The entry below gives a single TCR beta chain sequence along with its context. No DNA is given; TCRdb re-called the 5' RACE reads and lists each CDR3 protein once. The listing contains some 150,000 distinct CDR3 sequences. This entry belongs to a study of T cells expressing NK-cell markers. This receptor was obtained from a woman in her forties or fifties in good health. The sample was blood T cells: a sorted CD56 or NKG2C T cell subset, CD4+ or CD8+ T cells, or bulk PBMC T cells (not recorded which).

CDR3: CASSIRQNTQYF. This chain links TRBV28 with TRBJ2-3. Germline CDR1 is MDHEN and CDR2 is SYDVKM. The CDR3 is 12 residues long.